This TCR beta chain originates from a study of blood T cells in healthy people across ages. Findings of the study overall: It was found that TCR beta diversity correlated strongly with the percentage of naive T cells.

With regard to this clonotype: Its specificity is not known.

Using a J-beta primer mix together with a sample-barcoded 5' primer, a second PCR was run for roughly 6 to 12 cycles. TCRdb re-called the 5' RACE reads through MiXCR, storing one row per CDR3 protein. This table has some 1,800,000 distinct CDR3 sequences, around 42% appearing once. The germline CDR1 and CDR2 sequences are MNHNS and SASEGT. The CDR3 runs to 14 residues. Trimming cost V 3 bases and J 3 bases, with 10 bases left between them. The clonotype originates from a human donor in good health. Input material: blood. The rearrangement joins TRBV6-1 to TRBJ2-3, with D possibly matching TRBD2 (6 bases). The CDR3 DNA reads as TGTGCCAGCAGTGAGGAGACTAGAACAGATACGCAGTATTTT. Its protein product is CASSEETRTDTQYF.